A selection of T cell receptor beta chains follows, all from one sample in a study of blood T cell repertoires in COVID-19. Assay: immunoSEQ multiplex PCR; the TCRdb copy retains only in-frame clones and omits some. Of approximately 120,000 clones in the sample, around nine tenths were seen once. Input material: peripheral blood. These receptors originate from a woman of 80 years or more with acute or convalescent COVID-19. Each CDR3 is given with its conserved first and last residue. A D gene is named only where the DNA matches it firmly. Size tells how often a clone was seen (once, few, many) or the class of an expanded clone, and some rows leave it out.

V,size,J,D,DNA,CDR3
TRBV5-1,-,TRBJ2-3,TRBD2,TGCGCCACCAAGTTCGGGACTAGCAGCACAGATACGCAGTATTTT,CATKFGTSSTDTQYF
TRBV19,-,TRBJ2-1,-,TGTGCCAGTAAGCTTACCGAGGGTTACAATGAGCAGTTCTTC,CASKLTEGYNEQFF
TRBV19,-,TRBJ2-1,-,TGTGCCAGTAGTCCTGTTTCAAGCGTGTCCTACAATGAGCAGTTCTTC,CASSPVSSVSYNEQFF
TRBV11-2,-,TRBJ2-7,TRBD2,TGTGCCAGCAGCTTAGGGACTAGCGTGTACTACGAGCAGTACTTC,CASSLGTSVYYEQYF
TRBV11-1,-,TRBJ1-1,-,TGTGCCAGCAGCTTAGTGGCAGGGAACACTGAAGCTTTCTTT,CASSLVAGNTEAFF
TRBV6-5,-,TRBJ1-5,-,TGTGCCAGCAGTTACTCCGTTGAGAAGCCCCAGCATTTT,CASSYSVEKPQHF
TRBV5-1,-,TRBJ2-3,-,TGCGCCAGCTTGCGGGCGCAACCGGGGGATACGCAGTATTTT,CASLRAQPGDTQYF
TRBV10-3,once,TRBJ2-7,TRBD1,TGTGCCATCAGGTTGACAGGGGTTCAGGAGCAGTACTTC,CAIRLTGVQEQYF
TRBV6-5,-,TRBJ1-6,TRBD1,TGTGCCAGCAGGGTAGATGGGACAGGCAATTCACCCCTCCACTTT,CASRVDGTGNSPLHF
TRBV3-1/TRBV3-2,-,TRBJ1-4,-,TGTGCCAGCAGCCACTTGTATAATGAAAAACTGTTTTTT,CASSHLYNEKLFF
TRBV9,-,TRBJ2-7,-,TGTGCCAGCAGCGTAGATAGCTACTCCTACGAGCAGTACTTC,CASSVDSYSYEQYF
TRBV5-1,-,TRBJ1-6,-,TGCGCCAGCAGCTTGGCGAGCGACTCCTATAATTCACCCCTCCACTTT,CASSLASDSYNSPLHF
TRBV4-2,-,TRBJ2-1,-,TGTGCCAGCAGCCCAGGCGGACTGTACAATGAGCAGTTCTTC,CASSPGGLYNEQFF
TRBV19,-,TRBJ2-7,TRBD1,TGTGCCAGTAGCCCTAGACAGGGCACTGCCCTTCGGCAGTACTTC,CASSPRQGTALRQYF
TRBV19,-,TRBJ2-6,TRBD1,TGTGCCAGTAGTGTCAGGGGGAGCTCTGGGGCCAACGTCCTGACTTTC,CASSVRGSSGANVLTF
TRBV18,-,TRBJ1-1,TRBD1,TGTGCCAGCTCACCACCAGGGGGCGCGGGCGGGAACACTGAAGCTTTCTTT,CASSPPGGAGGNTEAFF
TRBV7-9,-,TRBJ1-2,-,TGTGCCAGCAGCTTAGAGCGCCACAGCGGGTCGGGGGGCTACACCTTC,CASSLERHSGSGGYTF
TRBV2,-,TRBJ2-1,TRBD1,TGTGCCAGCAGTCAACAGGGGATTCGAGACAATGAGCAGTTCTTC,CASSQQGIRDNEQFF
TRBV2,once,TRBJ1-6,TRBD1,TGTGCCAGCAGCAAGACCGGGACAGGGGCCAATTCACCCCTCCACTTT,CASSKTGTGANSPLHF
TRBV7-2,-,TRBJ2-3,TRBD1,TGTGCCAGCAGCTTAGGCGGGACAGGGTTCACAGATACGCAGTATTTT,CASSLGGTGFTDTQYF
TRBV28,-,TRBJ1-4,-,TGTGCCAGCAGTTTAAGTATACCGGGAGCCGAAAAACTGTTTTTT,CASSLSIPGAEKLFF
TRBV2,-,TRBJ1-5,-,TGTGCCAGCAGTGTTTCCCCTAATCAGCCCCAGCATTTT,CASSVSPNQPQHF
TRBV5-6,-,TRBJ2-7,TRBD1,TGTGCCAGCAGCCATCGGACAGGGGCCTACGAGCAGTACTTC,CASSHRTGAYEQYF
TRBV2,-,TRBJ2-5,TRBD1,TGTGCCAGCAGTCGGGACAGGAACCTTCAAGAGACCCAGTACTTC,CASSRDRNLQETQYF
TRBV27,-,TRBJ1-1,-,TGTGCCAGCAGGCCGGGGGTGTATAACACTGAAGCTTTCTTT,CASRPGVYNTEAFF
TRBV6-5,once,TRBJ1-5,-,TGTGCCAGCAACCGGGACATCTATCAGCCCCAGCATTTT,CASNRDIYQPQHF
TRBV6-1,-,TRBJ2-1,TRBD2,TGTGCCAGCAGTGATGACGGGGGGGAATACAATGAGCAGTTCTTC,CASSDDGGEYNEQFF
TRBV19,-,TRBJ1-5,-,TGTGCCAGTAGTATTCTGGGCATGCCTAACAATCAGCCCCAGCATTTT,CASSILGMPNNQPQHF
TRBV28,-,TRBJ2-7,-,TGTGCCAGCAGGAAGGGGGGGAACACCTACGAGCAGTACTTC,CASRKGGNTYEQYF
TRBV5-1,-,TRBJ2-1,TRBD1,TGCGCCAGCAGCCCTCAGGGGGTGGATGAGCAGTTCTTC,CASSPQGVDEQFF
TRBV4-1,-,TRBJ2-3,-,TGCGCCAGCAGCCAAGAGCCGGCGGGTACGCAGTATTTT,CASSQEPAGTQYF
TRBV27,-,TRBJ1-6,-,TGTGCCAGCAGTTTATGGAGCTCCTATAATTCACCCCTCCACTTT,CASSLWSSYNSPLHF
TRBV25-1,-,TRBJ2-7,TRBD1,TGTGCCAGCAGTGAGCCAGGGGGCTACGAGCAGTACTTC,CASSEPGGYEQYF
TRBV6-4,once,TRBJ1-5,-,TGTGCCAGCAGTGAGGACTCCTATAGCAATCAGCCCCAGCATTTT,CASSEDSYSNQPQHF
TRBV19,once,TRBJ2-1,-,TGTGCCAGTAGTATAGGTAGGGGTCCCTACAATGAGCAGTTCTTC,CASSIGRGPYNEQFF
TRBV2,-,TRBJ1-1,TRBD1,TGTGCCAGCAGTAGGGGGCTTGGCACTGAAGCTTTCTTT,CASSRGLGTEAFF